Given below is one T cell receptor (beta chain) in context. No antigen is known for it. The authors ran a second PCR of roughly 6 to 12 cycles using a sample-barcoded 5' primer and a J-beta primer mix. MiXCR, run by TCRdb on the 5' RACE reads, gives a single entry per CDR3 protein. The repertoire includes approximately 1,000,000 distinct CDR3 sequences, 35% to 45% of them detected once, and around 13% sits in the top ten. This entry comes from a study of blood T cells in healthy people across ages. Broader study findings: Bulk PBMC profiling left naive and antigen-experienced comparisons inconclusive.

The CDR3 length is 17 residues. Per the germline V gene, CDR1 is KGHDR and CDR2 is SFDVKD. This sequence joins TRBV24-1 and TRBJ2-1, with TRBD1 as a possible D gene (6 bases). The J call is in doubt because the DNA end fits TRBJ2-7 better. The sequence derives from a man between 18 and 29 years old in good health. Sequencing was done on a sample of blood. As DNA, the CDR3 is TGTGCCACCAGTGATTCCAAAGGCCAGGGGCTTTACAATGAGCAGTACTTC. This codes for CATSDSKGQGLYNEQYF.